These 22 T cell receptor beta chains came from one sample sequenced in a study of beta chain features in type 1 diabetes. TCRB transcripts that were expressed got sequenced, as all of the isolated RNA had been reverse transcribed. Generated by immunoSEQ multiplex PCR, the TCRdb table keeps only in-frame clones and is missing some. Altogether fewer than 350,000 clones are present, approximately 16% being singletons, with the ten largest covering around 0.015%. Antigens for these TCRs are unknown. Study-wide points: All four CD4+ subsets from Type 1 diabetes patients carried moderately but significantly shorter TCRB CDR3s.

Sample: naive CD4+ T cells from blood. These receptors originate from a man in his late teens or twenties with type 1 diabetes.

The chain recombines TRBV19 with TRBJ1-2; the D gene is possibly TRBD1 (5 bases). Trimming took 3 bases from V and 4 from J, leaving 12 bases between them. The CDR3 extends over 14 amino acids. Per the germline V gene, CDR1 is LNHDA and CDR2 is SQIVND (reference sequence). The CDR3 loop is CASSMDTAPYGYTF. The CDR3 DNA reads TGTGCCAGTAGTATGGACACGGCGCCCTATGGCTACACCTTC.

This clone was counted a few times. The rearrangement joins TRBV11-2 to TRBJ2-3; D not resolved. Trimming stripped 6 bases from V and 0 bases from J, with 4 bases between. In germline, CDR1 is SGHAT, CDR2 FQNNGV. The CDR3 contains 12 residues. CDR3 bases: TGTGCCAGCAGTACTAGCACAGATACGCAGTATTTT. Amino acid sequence: CASSTSTDTQYF.

The chain combines TRBV10-3 with TRBJ1-1; D may be TRBD1 (5 bases). Germline CDR1 is ENHRY and CDR2 is SYGVKD. The CDR3 has 14 residues. Trimming took off 0 bases at V and 7 bases at J, with 12 bases between the two ends. The CDR3 loop is CAISESGARNEAFF. Written as DNA, the CDR3 is TGTGCCATCAGTGAGTCAGGGGCGCGTAATGAAGCTTTCTTT.

This clone was counted only a few times. The V and J genes are TRBV20-1 and TRBJ1-6, with 7 bases that match TRBD1. From germline, CDR1 is DFQATT and CDR2 SNEGSKA (reference sequence). This CDR3 region has 11 residues. CDR3: CGARGASPLHF. The DNA for the CDR3 is TGCGGAGCCAGGGGGGCTTCACCCCTCCACTTT.

This chain links TRBV9 with TRBJ2-5, with D maybe TRBD1 (7 bases). This CDR3 comprises 16 residues. With 4 bases removed from V and 4 bases from J, the gap between germline ends came to 20 bases. CDR1 is SGDLS, CDR2 YYNGEE, per germline. The CDR3 nucleotides are TGTGCCAGCAGCCCCGAGGGTCGACAGGGAGGAGAGACCCAGTACTTC. It codes for CASSPEGRQGGETQYF.

The chain recombines TRBV19 with TRBJ2-4; 9 bases agree with TRBD1. Germline trimming cut 10 bases from V and 8 bases from J; bases unmatched to any gene: 18. Looked up from germline, CDR1 is LNHDA and CDR2 is SQIVND (reference sequence). The CDR3 sequence is 16 residues long. The CDR3, as DNA: TGTGCCACCGCGGGACAGGGATCTGTCCTGGGTTACATTCAGTACTTC. Encoded protein: CATAGQGSVLGYIQYF.

The CDR3 protein is CASSKGRGAPNYGYTF. CDR3 sequence (DNA): TGTGCCAGCAGCAAAGGCAGGGGTGCCCCTAACTATGGCTACACCTTC. V is TRBV21-1 and J is TRBJ1-2; the table calls TRBD1, which could not be checked here. TRBV21-1 is classified as a pseudogene. The CDR3 covers 16 residues.

In the case of this clone: This specimen includes other DNA sequences encoding the same CDR3. The rearrangement uses TRBV9 and TRBJ2-1; possibly TRBD2 for D (6 bases). Trimming took off 3 bases at V and 0 bases at J, with 10 bases between the two ends. Germline values: CDR1 SGDLS, CDR2 YYNGEE. The CDR3 contains 15 residues. The CDR3: CASSAGTGSYNEQFF. In DNA form, the CDR3 reads TGTGCCAGCAGCGCCGGGACTGGCTCCTACAATGAGCAGTTCTTC.

This chain connects TRBV6-5 to TRBJ1-2, with 8 bases aligning to TRBD1. This CDR3 has 14 residues. Germline V CDR1 and CDR2: MNHEY, SVGAGI. J gave up 3 bases and V 2 bases, and 2 bases lay outside the gene matches. The chain's CDR3 is CASSYTTGDYGYTF. CDR3 DNA sequence: TGTGCCAGCAGTTACACGACAGGGGACTATGGCTACACCTTC.

This clone was picked up a small number of times. The J gene is TRBJ2-1, the V gene TRBV5-4; 9 bases match TRBD2. V dropped 0 bases and J dropped 4; count of bases not matched to a gene: 8. This CDR3 is 17 amino acids long. The germline CDR1 and CDR2 sequences are SGHNT and YYREEE (reference sequence). This chain's CDR3 is CASSLGSSGRLYNEQFF. The CDR3 DNA is TGTGCCAGCAGCTTGGGGAGTAGCGGGAGACTGTACAATGAGCAGTTCTTC.

In its sample, this clone was seen a few times. The chain employs TRBV9 and TRBJ1-3; D perhaps matches TRBD1 (5 bases). The CDR3 covers 17 residues. Germline V gene lookup returns CDR1 SGDLS and CDR2 YYNGEE. V was pared by 0 bases and J by 3 bases, with 16 bases between. The CDR3 spells CASSVGQTASNGNTIYF. CDR3 bases: TGTGCCAGCAGCGTAGGACAGACGGCCTCCAATGGAAACACCATATATTTT.

This chain connects TRBV5-1 to TRBJ2-1, with D unresolved. This CDR3 is built from 14 residues. Germline V gene sequence: CDR1 SGHRS, CDR2 YFSETQ. V was trimmed by 0 bases and J by 4 bases, leaving 8 bases between them. The CDR3 is CASSLGSQYNEQFF. Here the CDR3 DNA reads TGCGCCAGCAGCTTGGGTTCGCAGTACAATGAGCAGTTCTTC.

The chain carries TRBV6-6 and TRBJ1-5; maybe TRBD1 (6 bases). Germline V gene sequence: CDR1 MNHNY, CDR2 SVGAGI (reference sequence). The CDR3 is made up of 16 amino acids. The ends were cut back, 4 bases at V and 6 bases at J, with 19 bases in the middle. The CDR3 DNA reads as TGTGCCAGCAGTTCTCGCGACAGGCCGGGAGGTCAGCCCCAGCATTTT. It translates to CASSSRDRPGGQPQHF.

The chain uses TRBV30 and TRBJ2-1; perhaps TRBD1 as D (6 bases). The CDR3 sequence is 14 residues long. Trimming removed 8 bases at V and 1 base at J, with 15 bases between. Germline V gene lookup returns CDR1 GTSNPN and CDR2 SVGIG (reference sequence). CDR3 sequence: CALAYRVSYNEQFF. DNA for the CDR3: TGTGCCCTAGCCTACAGGGTATCCTACAATGAGCAGTTCTTC. The variable domain in full, completed from reference TRBV30 and TRBJ2-1, reads SQTIHQWPATLVQPVGSPLSLECTVEGTSNPNLYWYRQAAGRGLQLLFYSVGIGQISSEVPQNLSASRPQDRQFILSSKKLLLSDSGFYLCALAYRVSYNEQFFGPGTRLTVL.

In DNA, the CDR3 is TGTGCCTGGAGTATAGGAACAGGCCCAAGCAATGAGCAGTTCTTC. Its protein is CAWSIGTGPSNEQFF. The V gene is TRBV30, the J gene TRBJ2-1, with D possibly TRBD1 on 5 matching bases. The CDR3 totals 15 residues. The ends were cut back, 2 bases at V and 6 bases at J, with 17 bases in the middle. Germline V gene lookup returns CDR1 GTSNPN and CDR2 SVGIG (reference sequence).

This clone was counted only a few times. The V gene is TRBV30, the J gene TRBJ2-2; 10 nucleotides line up with TRBD2. With V trimmed by 0 bases and J by 7 bases, 5 bases remained unmatched. This CDR3 has 15 residues. CDR1 and CDR2 from the germline V gene are GTSNPN and SVGIG (reference sequence). CDR3 coding DNA: TGTGCCTGGAGTGTACTAGCGGGAACGATCGGGGAGCTGTTTTTT. This encodes CAWSVLAGTIGELFF.

This clone was observed a handful of times. The V call is TRBV27, the J call TRBJ2-5; no firm D call. Germline loops: CDR1 MNHEY, CDR2 SMNVEV (reference sequence). The ends were cut back, 0 bases at V and 5 bases at J, with 13 bases in the middle. The length of the CDR3 is 15 residues. The CDR3 DNA reads TGTGCCAGCAGTTTATCTCCTAGGAGTTGGGAGACCCAGTACTTC. The encoded protein is CASSLSPRSWETQYF.

The V call is TRBV5-1, the J call TRBJ1-1; D perhaps matches TRBD1 (5 bases). From germline, CDR1 is SGHRS and CDR2 YFSETQ. CDR3 length: 14 residues. The V end was cut by 0 bases, the J end by 7 bases, with 13 bases between. The CDR3 here is CASSLVSGDGEAFF. CDR3 nucleotides: TGCGCCAGCAGCTTGGTATCGGGGGATGGTGAAGCTTTCTTT.

This clone occurred once. The rearrangement joins TRBV7-9 to TRBJ1-2, with 8 nucleotides matching TRBD1. V lost 4 bases, J lost 7 bases, and 2 bases stayed unmatched. Germline V gives CDR1 SEHNR, CDR2 FQNEAQ (reference sequence). The CDR3 is 12 residues long. The CDR3 loop reads CASSSTGVGYTF. Here the CDR3 DNA reads TGTGCCAGCAGCTCGACAGGGGTTGGCTACACCTTC.

In this sample, this clone turned up many times. The V call is TRBV29-1, the J call TRBJ1-1; unclear D gene. The CDR3 consists of 9 residues. Trimming shortened V by 7 bases and J by 6 bases, and 6 bases separated the two germline ends. Germline V lookup: CDR1 SQVTM, CDR2 ANQGSEA. CDR3 in DNA: TGCAGCGCTTATCCTGAAGCTTTCTTT. Its translation: CSAYPEAFF.

The chain carries TRBV7-2 and TRBJ2-7; possible D gene TRBD2, 6 bases. CDR3 length equals 14 residues. Trimming took off 0 bases at V and 6 bases at J, with 12 bases between the two ends. Germline CDR1 reads SGHTA; CDR2 reads FQGNSA. CDR3 loop: CASSLAAGPSEQYF. CDR3 bases: TGTGCCAGCAGCTTAGCGGCGGGGCCCAGCGAGCAGTACTTC.

This clone was counted only a few times. The chain joins TRBV7-9 to TRBJ1-3; no firm D call. Trimming left V 4 bases short and J 0 bases short, with 10 bases between. The CDR3 is 15 amino acids. Germline CDR1 is SEHNR and CDR2 is FQNEAQ (reference sequence). The CDR3 DNA sequence: TGTGCCAGCAGCTATAGGGAGGGCTCTGGAAACACCATATATTTT. Amino acids: CASSYREGSGNTIYF.